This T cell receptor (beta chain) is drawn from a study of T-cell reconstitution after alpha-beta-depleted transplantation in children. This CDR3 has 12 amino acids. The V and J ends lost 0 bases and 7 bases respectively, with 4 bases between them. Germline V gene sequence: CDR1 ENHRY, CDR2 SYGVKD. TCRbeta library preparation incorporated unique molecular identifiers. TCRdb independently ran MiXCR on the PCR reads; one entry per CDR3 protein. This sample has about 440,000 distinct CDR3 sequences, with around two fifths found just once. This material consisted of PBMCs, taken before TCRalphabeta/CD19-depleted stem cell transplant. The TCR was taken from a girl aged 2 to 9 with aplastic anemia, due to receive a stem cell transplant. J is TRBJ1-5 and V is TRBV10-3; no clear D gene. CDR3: CAISESRQPQHF. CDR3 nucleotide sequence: TGTGCCATCAGTGAGTCGAGACAGCCCCAGCATTTT.